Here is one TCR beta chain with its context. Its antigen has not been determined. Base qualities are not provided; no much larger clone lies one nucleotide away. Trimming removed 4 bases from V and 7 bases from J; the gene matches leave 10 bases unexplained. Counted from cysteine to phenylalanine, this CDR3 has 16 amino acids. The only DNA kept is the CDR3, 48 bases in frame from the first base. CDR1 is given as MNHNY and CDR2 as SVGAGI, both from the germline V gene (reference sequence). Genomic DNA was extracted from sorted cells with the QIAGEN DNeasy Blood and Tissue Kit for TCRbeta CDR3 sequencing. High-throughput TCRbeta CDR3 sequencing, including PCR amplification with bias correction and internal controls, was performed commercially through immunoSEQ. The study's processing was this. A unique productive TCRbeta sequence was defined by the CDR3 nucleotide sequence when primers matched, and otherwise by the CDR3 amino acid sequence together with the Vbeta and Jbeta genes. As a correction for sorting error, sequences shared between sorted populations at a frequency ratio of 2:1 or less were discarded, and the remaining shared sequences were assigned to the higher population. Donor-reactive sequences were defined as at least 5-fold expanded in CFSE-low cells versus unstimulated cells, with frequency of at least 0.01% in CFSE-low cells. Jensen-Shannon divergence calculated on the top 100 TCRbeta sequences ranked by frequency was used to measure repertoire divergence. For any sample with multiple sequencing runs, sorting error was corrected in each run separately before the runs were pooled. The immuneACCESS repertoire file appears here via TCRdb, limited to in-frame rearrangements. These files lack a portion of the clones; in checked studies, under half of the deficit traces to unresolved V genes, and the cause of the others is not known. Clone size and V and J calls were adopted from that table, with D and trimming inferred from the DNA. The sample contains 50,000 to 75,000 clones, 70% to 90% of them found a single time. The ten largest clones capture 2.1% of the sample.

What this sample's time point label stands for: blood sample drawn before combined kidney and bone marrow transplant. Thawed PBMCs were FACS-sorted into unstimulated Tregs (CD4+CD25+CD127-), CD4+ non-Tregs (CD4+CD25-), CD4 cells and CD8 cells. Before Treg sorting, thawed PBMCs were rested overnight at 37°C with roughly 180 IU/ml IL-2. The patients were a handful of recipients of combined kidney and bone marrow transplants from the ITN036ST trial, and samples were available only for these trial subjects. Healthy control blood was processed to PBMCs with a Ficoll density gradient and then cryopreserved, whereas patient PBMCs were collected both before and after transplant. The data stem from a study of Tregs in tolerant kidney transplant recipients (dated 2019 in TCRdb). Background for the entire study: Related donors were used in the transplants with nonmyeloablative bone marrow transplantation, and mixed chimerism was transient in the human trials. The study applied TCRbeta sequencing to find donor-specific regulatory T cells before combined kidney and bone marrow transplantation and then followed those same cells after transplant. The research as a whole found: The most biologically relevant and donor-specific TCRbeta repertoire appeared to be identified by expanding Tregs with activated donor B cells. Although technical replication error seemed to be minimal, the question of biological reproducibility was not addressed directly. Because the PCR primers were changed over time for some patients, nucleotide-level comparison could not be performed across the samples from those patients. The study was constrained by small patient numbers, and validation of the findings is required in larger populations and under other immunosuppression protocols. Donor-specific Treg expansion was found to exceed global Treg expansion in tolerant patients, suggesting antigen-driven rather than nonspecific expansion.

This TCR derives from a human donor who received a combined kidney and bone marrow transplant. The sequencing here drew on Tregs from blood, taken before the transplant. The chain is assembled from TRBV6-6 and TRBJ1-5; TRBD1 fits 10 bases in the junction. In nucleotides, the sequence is TGTGCCAGCAGTTCCCCGGACAGGGGGGGAAGCCAGCCCCAGCATTTT. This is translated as CASSSPDRGGSQPQHF.